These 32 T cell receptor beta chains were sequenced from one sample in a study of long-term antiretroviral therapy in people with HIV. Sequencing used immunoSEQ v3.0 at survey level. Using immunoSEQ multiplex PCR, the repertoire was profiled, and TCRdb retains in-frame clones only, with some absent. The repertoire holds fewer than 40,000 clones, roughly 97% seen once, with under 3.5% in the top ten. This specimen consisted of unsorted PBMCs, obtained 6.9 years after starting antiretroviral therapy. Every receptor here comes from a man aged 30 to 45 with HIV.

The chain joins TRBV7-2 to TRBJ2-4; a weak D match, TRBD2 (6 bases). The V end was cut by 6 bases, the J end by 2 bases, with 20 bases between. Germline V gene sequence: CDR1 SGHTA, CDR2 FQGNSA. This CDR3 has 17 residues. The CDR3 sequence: CASRKFSGDGTKNIQYF. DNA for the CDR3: TGTGCCAGCAGGAAGTTTTCGGGGGACGGGACCAAAAACATTCAGTACTTC.

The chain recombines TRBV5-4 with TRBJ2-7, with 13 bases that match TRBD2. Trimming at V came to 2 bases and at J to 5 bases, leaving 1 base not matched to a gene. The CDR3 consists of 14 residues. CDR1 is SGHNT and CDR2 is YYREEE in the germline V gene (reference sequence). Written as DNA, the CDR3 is TGTGCCAGCAGCTTAACTAGCGGGGGGGACGAGCAGTACTTC. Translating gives CASSLTSGGDEQYF.

The CDR3 loop is CASSYSISPLPFF. CDR3 bases: TGTGCCAGCAGTTACTCGATATCCCCCCTGCCGTTCTTC. The chain is built from TRBV6-6 and TRBJ2-1, with D hard to call. V was shortened by 0 bases and J by 15 bases, with 15 bases between the two germline ends. The germline V gene encodes CDR1 MNHNY and CDR2 SVGAGI (reference sequence). The CDR3 loop spans 13 amino acids.

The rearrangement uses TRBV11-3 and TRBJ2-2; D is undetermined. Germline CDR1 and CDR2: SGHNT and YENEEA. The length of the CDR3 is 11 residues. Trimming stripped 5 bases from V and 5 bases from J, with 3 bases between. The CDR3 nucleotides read TGTGCCAGCAGCGGGACCGGGGAGCTGTTTTTT. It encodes CASSGTGELFF.

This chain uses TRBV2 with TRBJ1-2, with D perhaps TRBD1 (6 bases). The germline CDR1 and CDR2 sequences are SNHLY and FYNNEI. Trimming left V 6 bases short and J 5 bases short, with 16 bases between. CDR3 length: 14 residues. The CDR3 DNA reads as TGTGCCAGCAGAGCCTCAGGGGAGCGGTATGGCTACACCTTC. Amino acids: CASRASGERYGYTF. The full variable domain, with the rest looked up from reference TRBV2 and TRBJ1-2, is EPEVTQTPSHQVTQMGQEVILRCVPISNHLYFYWYRQILGQKVEFLVSFYNNEISEKSEIFDDQFSVERPDGSNFTLKIRSTKLEDSAMYFCASRASGERYGYTFGSGTRLTVV.

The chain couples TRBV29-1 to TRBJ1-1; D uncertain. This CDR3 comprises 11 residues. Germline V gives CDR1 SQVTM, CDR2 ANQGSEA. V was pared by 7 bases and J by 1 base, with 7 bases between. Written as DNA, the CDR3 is TGCAGCGGGACGGAGAACACTGAAGCTTTCTTT. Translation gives CSGTENTEAFF.

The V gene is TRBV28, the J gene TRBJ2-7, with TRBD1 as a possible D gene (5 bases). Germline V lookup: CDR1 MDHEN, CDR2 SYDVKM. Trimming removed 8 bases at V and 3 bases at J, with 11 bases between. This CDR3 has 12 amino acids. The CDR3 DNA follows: TGTGCCAGCGGAAGGCAGGGCTACGAGCAGTACTTC. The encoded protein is CASGRQGYEQYF.

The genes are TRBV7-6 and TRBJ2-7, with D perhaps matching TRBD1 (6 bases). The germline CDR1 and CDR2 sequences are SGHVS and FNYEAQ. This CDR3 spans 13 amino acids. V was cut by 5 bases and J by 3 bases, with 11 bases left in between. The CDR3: CASSTRQDYEQYF. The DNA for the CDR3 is TGTGCCAGCAGCACCCGACAGGACTACGAGCAGTACTTC.

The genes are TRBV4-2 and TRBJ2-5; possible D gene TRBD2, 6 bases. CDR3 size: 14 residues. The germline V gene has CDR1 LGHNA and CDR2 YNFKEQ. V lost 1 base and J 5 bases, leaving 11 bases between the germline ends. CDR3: CASSQVGLLETQYF. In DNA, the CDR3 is TGTGCCAGCAGCCAAGTGGGACTTCTCGAGACCCAGTACTTC.

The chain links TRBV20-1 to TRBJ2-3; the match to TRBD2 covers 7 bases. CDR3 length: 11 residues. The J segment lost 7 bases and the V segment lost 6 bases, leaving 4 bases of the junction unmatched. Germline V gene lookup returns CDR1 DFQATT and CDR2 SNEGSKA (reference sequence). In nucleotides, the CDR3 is TGCAGTGCAACGACTAGCAATACGCAGTATTTT. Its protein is CSATTSNTQYF.

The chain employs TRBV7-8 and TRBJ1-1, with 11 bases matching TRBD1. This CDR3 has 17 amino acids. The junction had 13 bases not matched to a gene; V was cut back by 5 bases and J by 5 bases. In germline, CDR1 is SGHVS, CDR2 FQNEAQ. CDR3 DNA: TGTGCCAGCAGCCAATCGGGGACAGGGGGTGTTGGGACTGAAGCTTTCTTT. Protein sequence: CASSQSGTGGVGTEAFF.

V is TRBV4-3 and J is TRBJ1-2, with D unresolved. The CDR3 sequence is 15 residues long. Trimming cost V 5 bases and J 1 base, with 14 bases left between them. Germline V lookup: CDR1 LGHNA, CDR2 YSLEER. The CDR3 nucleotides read TGCGCCAGCAGCGGCGGTGGAAGGGATAACTATGGCTACACCTTC. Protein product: CASSGGGRDNYGYTF.

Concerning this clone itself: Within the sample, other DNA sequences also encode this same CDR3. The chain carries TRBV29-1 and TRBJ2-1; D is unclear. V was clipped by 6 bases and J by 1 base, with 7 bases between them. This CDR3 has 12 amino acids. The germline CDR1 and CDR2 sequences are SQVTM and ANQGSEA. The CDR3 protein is CSVLGSYNEQFF. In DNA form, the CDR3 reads TGCAGCGTCCTGGGATCCTACAATGAGCAGTTCTTC.

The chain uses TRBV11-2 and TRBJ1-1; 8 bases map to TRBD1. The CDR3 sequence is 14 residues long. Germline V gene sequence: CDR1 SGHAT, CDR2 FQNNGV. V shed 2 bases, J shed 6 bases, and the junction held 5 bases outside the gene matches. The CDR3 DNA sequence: TGTGCCAGCAGCTTATCAGGGGGCGTTTCTGAAGCTTTCTTT. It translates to CASSLSGGVSEAFF. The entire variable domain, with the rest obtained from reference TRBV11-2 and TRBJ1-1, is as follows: EAGVAQSPRYKIIEKRQSVAFWCNPISGHATLYWYQQILGQGPKLLIQFQNNGVVDDSQLPKDRFSAERLKGVDSTLKIQPAKLEDSAVYLCASSLSGGVSEAFFGQGTRLTVV.

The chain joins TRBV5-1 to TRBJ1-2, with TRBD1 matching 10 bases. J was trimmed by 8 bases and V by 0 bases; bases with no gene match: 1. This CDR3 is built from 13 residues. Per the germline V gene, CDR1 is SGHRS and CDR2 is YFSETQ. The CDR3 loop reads CASSLVGQGGYTF. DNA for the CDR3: TGCGCCAGCAGCTTGGTGGGACAGGGGGGCTACACCTTC.

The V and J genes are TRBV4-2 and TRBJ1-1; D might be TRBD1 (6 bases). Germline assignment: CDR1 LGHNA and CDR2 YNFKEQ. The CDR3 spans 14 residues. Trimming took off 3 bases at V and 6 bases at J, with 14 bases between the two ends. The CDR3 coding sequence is TGTGCCAGCAGCCATATTGTACAGGGATCTGAAGCTTTCTTT. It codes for CASSHIVQGSEAFF.

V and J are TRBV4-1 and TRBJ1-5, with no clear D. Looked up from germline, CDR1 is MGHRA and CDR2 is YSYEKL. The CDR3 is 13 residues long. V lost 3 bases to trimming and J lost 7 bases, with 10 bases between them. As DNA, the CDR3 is TGCGCCAGCAGCCAGGGGAGCGACCAGCCCCAGCATTTT. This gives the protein CASSQGSDQPQHF.

CDR3 sequence reads: CASSSPAVTYEQYF. In nucleotides, the CDR3 is TGTGCCAGCAGCTCCCCAGCAGTTACGTACGAGCAGTACTTC. The V gene is TRBV5-4, the J gene TRBJ2-7; D gene ambiguous. The V end was cut by 3 bases, the J end by 4 bases, with 14 bases between. CDR1 and CDR2 from the germline V gene are SGHNT and YYREEE (reference sequence). The CDR3 length is 14 residues.

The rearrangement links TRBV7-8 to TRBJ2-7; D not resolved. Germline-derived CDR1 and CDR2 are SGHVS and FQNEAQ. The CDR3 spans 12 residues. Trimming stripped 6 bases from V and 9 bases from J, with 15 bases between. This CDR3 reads CASSSPRFGQYF. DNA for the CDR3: TGTGCCAGCAGTTCCCCAAGGTTCGGGCAGTACTTC.

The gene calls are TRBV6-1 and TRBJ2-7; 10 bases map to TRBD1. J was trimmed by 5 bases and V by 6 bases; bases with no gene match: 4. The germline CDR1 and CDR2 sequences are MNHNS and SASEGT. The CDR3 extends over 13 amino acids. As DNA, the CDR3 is TGTGCCAGCAGGGGGACAGGGGTGGACGAGCAGTACTTC. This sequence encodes CASRGTGVDEQYF.

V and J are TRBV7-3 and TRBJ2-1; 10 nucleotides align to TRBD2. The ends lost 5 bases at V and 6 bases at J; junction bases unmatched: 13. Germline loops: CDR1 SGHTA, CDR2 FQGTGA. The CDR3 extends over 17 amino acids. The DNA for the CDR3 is TGTGCCAGCAGCCCTCACGCTAGCGGGAGAATATCCAATGAGCAGTTCTTC. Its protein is CASSPHASGRISNEQFF.

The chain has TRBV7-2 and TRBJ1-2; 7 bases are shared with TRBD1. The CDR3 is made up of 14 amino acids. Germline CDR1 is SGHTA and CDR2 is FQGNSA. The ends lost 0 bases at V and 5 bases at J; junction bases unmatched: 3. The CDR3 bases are TGTGCCAGCAGCTTAGCGGACAGGACTTATGGCTACACCTTC. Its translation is CASSLADRTYGYTF. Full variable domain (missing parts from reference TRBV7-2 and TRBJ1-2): GAGVSQSPSNKVTEKGKDVELRCDPISGHTALYWYRQSLGQGLEFLIYFQGNSAPDKSGLPSDRFSAERTGGSVSTLTIQRTQQEDSAVYLCASSLADRTYGYTFGSGTRLTVV.

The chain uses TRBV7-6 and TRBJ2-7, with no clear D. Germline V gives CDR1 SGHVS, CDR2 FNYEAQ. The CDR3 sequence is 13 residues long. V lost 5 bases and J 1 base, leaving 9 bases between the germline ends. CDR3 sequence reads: CASSGGSSYEQYF. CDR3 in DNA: TGTGCCAGCAGCGGCGGTTCTTCCTACGAGCAGTACTTC.

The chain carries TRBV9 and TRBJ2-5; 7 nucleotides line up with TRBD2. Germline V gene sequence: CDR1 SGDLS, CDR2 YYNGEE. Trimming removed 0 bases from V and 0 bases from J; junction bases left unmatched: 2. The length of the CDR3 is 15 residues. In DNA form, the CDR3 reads TGTGCCAGCAGCGTAGGAGCGGGGTACCAAGAGACCCAGTACTTC. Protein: CASSVGAGYQETQYF.

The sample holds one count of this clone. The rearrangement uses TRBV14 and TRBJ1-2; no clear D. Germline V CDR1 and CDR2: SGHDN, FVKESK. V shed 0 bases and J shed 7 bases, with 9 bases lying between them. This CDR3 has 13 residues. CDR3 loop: CASSQELDIGYTF. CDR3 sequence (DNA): TGTGCCAGCAGCCAAGAATTAGACATTGGCTACACCTTC.

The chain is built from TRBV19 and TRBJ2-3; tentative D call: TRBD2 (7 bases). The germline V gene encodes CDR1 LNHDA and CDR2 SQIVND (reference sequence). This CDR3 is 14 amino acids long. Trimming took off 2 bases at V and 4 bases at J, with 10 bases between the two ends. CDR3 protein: CASSISGGPDTQYF. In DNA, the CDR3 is TGTGCCAGTAGTATATCGGGGGGCCCAGATACGCAGTATTTT.

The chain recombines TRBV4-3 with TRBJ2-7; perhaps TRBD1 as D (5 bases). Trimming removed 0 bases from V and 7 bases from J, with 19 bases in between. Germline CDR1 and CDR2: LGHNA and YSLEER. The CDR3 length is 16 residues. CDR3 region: CASSQDRKGAMWEQYF. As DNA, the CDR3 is TGCGCCAGCAGCCAAGATCGGAAAGGGGCAATGTGGGAGCAGTACTTC.

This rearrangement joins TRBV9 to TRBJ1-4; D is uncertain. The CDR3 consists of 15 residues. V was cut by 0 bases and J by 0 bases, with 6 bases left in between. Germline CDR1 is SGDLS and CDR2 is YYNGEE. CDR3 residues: CASSVGQATNEKLFF. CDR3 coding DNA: TGTGCCAGCAGCGTAGGACAAGCAACTAATGAAAAACTGTTTTTT.

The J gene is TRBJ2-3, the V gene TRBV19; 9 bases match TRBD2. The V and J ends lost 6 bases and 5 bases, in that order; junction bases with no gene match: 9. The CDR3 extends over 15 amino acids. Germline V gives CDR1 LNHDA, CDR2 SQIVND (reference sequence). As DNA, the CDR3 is TGTGCCAGTAGCGTAGCGGGAGCTTTTCGAGATACGCAGTATTTT. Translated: CASSVAGAFRDTQYF.

Here the CDR3 reads CASSGRTGGLSTNEKLFF. In DNA, the CDR3 is TGCGCCAGCAGCGGGAGGACAGGGGGTCTATCAACTAATGAAAAACTGTTTTTT. This sequence joins TRBV5-1 and TRBJ1-4; 10 positions agree with TRBD1. CDR1 and CDR2 from the germline V gene are SGHRS and YFSETQ. V shed 4 bases and J 0 bases; nucleotides not matched to a gene: 9. The CDR3 is 18 residues long.

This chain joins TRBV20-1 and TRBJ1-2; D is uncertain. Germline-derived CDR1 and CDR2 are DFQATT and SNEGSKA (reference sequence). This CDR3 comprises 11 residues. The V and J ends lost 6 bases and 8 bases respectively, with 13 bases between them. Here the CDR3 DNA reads TGCAGTGCCGAGGCCAGCAGGGGCTACACCTTC. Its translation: CSAEASRGYTF.

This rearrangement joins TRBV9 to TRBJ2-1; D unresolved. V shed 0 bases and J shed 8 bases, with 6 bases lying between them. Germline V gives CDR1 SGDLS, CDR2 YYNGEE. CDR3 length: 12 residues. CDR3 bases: TGTGCCAGCAGCGTAGCTATGTATGAGCAGTTCTTC. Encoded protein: CASSVAMYEQFF.